Following are 13 T cell receptor beta chains from one sample sequenced in a study of shared clonotypes between healthy human individuals. Sequencing used immunoSEQ multiplex PCR; TCRdb keeps in-frame clones, though not all of them. The sample carries 550,000 to 800,000 clones, 90% recorded once. Sequences were obtained from memory CD8+ T cells from PBMCs. Indicated subset: CD45RO+ cells pooled with CCR7-negative TemRA cells. These receptors were taken from a man between 18 and 29 years old in good health. Some clones in this sample may be carry-over from other donors' samples.

This clone was counted only a few times. The genes are TRBV9 and TRBJ2-2, with D possibly being TRBD2 (6 bases). Germline lookup yields CDR1 SGDLS and CDR2 YYNGEE. V lost 0 bases and J lost 3, with 12 bases in between. This CDR3 is built from 16 residues. DNA for the CDR3: TGTGCCAGCAGCGTAGGCGGGGTGCGGGACACCGGGGAGCTGTTTTTT. This sequence encodes CASSVGGVRDTGELFF.

The chain has TRBV29-1 and TRBJ1-1; the D is unclear. Between the trimmed V and J ends, which lost 4 bases and 1 base, there was a span of 10 bases. The germline gives CDR1 SQVTM, CDR2 ANQGSEA. This CDR3 is 13 amino acids long. The CDR3 nucleotides read TGCAGCGTTGTAAGGAACCCGAACACTGAAGCTTTCTTT. It yields the protein CSVVRNPNTEAFF.

The genes are TRBV5-1 and TRBJ2-1, with 8 nucleotides matching TRBD2. Germline lookup yields CDR1 SGHRS and CDR2 YFSETQ. The trim removed 0 bases at V and 7 bases at J, leaving 3 bases unmatched. The CDR3 length is 14 residues. CDR3 sequence: CASSLAGRVNEQFF. CDR3 sequence (DNA): TGCGCCAGCAGCTTGGCCGGGAGGGTGAATGAGCAGTTCTTC.

This chain joins TRBV19 and TRBJ2-1; TRBD2 aligns across 7 bases. V gave up 0 bases and J gave up 7 bases; unmatched junction bases: 12. This CDR3 spans 17 amino acids. The germline CDR1 and CDR2 sequences are LNHDA and SQIVND (reference sequence). Here the CDR3 reads CASSIDLSGNPHNEQFF. CDR3 DNA: TGTGCCAGTAGTATAGATCTCAGCGGGAACCCCCATAATGAGCAGTTCTTC.

The chain links TRBV19 to TRBJ1-4; unclear D gene. Germline loops: CDR1 LNHDA, CDR2 SQIVND (reference sequence). This CDR3 spans 12 amino acids. The germline V and J ends were trimmed by 0 bases and 13 bases, with 9 bases remaining between them. CDR3 DNA sequence: TGTGCCAGTAGTATAGATTCAATGAGACTGTTTTTT. Translation: CASSIDSMRLFF.

The V call is TRBV27, the J call TRBJ2-7, with 8 bases fitting TRBD1. V dropped 6 bases and J dropped 4; count of bases not matched to a gene: 8. Germline V gene sequence: CDR1 MNHEY, CDR2 SMNVEV (reference sequence). The CDR3 runs to 14 residues. CDR3 region: CASRIRGRGYEQYF. The CDR3, as DNA: TGTGCCAGCAGGATCAGGGGGCGTGGGTACGAGCAGTACTTC.

In DNA, the CDR3 is TGTGCCTGGAGTGTCCCAGCCTGGGGTAATGAGCAGTTCTTC. Its translation is CAWSVPAWGNEQFF. The gene calls are TRBV30 and TRBJ2-1; no clear D gene. There are 14 residues in the CDR3. CDR1 GTSNPN and CDR2 SVGIG come from the germline V gene (reference sequence). Trimming shortened V by 0 bases and J by 7 bases, and 13 bases separated the two germline ends.

V usage is TRBV7-8 and J usage is TRBJ2-5; 7 nucleotides match TRBD1. The CDR3 contains 15 residues. Germline values: CDR1 SGHVS, CDR2 FQNEAQ. The V segment lost 1 base and the J segment 2 bases; nucleotides outside the gene matches: 4. In nucleotides, the CDR3 is TGTGCCAGCAGCTTAGTGACAGGGAAACAAGAGACCCAGTACTTC. This encodes CASSLVTGKQETQYF.

The chain employs TRBV11-2 and TRBJ1-4; TRBD1 agrees at 9 bases. V was clipped by 5 bases and J by 14 bases; unmatched bases: 9. Looked up from germline, CDR1 is SGHAT and CDR2 is FQNNGV. This CDR3 comprises 13 residues. This chain's CDR3 is CASSLGTGRGLFF. The CDR3 region has the DNA TGTGCCAGCAGCCTCGGGACAGGGAGAGGCCTGTTTTTT.

The CDR3: CAWELARDEQYF. As DNA, the CDR3 is TGTGCCTGGGAACTAGCGAGGGACGAGCAGTACTTC. The rearrangement joins TRBV30 to TRBJ2-7; 7 bases agree with TRBD2. Germline V gene sequence: CDR1 GTSNPN, CDR2 SVGIG (reference sequence). Germline trimming cut 5 bases from V and 5 bases from J; bases unmatched to any gene: 6. The length of the CDR3 is 12 residues.

The chain is built from TRBV7-9 and TRBJ1-1, with a possible D match to TRBD1 (6 bases). The germline CDR1 and CDR2 sequences are SEHNR and FQNEAQ (reference sequence). The CDR3 is made up of 15 amino acids. V was cut by 5 bases and J by 4 bases, with 17 bases left in between. CDR3 sequence reads: CASSLDRLGLTEAFF. The CDR3 DNA sequence: TGTGCCAGCAGCCTGGACAGACTGGGTCTCACTGAAGCTTTCTTT.

This chain joins TRBV18 and TRBJ2-3; TRBD1 aligns across 7 bases. Germline V gives CDR1 KGHSH, CDR2 LQKENI. V dropped 6 bases and J dropped 4; count of bases not matched to a gene: 4. This CDR3 has 13 amino acids. The CDR3 protein is CASSRDSPDTQYF. The CDR3 DNA reads as TGTGCCAGCTCTAGGGACAGCCCAGATACGCAGTATTTT.

V gene TRBV7-9 combines with J gene TRBJ2-1, with 14 bases that match TRBD2. J gave up 9 bases and V 5 bases, and 6 bases lay outside the gene matches. CDR3 length equals 15 residues. The germline V gene has CDR1 SEHNR and CDR2 FQNEAQ (reference sequence). Here the CDR3 DNA reads TGTGCCAGCAGCGAGGGACTAGCGGGAGCCAGTGAGCAGTTCTTC. Translated, it gives CASSEGLAGASEQFF. Full variable domain (missing parts from reference TRBV7-9 and TRBJ2-1): DTGVSQNPRHKITKRGQNVTFRCDPISEHNRLYWYRQTLGQGPEFLTYFQNEAQLEKSRLLSDRFSAERPKGSFSTLEIQRTEQGDSAMYLCASSEGLAGASEQFFGPGTRLTVL.